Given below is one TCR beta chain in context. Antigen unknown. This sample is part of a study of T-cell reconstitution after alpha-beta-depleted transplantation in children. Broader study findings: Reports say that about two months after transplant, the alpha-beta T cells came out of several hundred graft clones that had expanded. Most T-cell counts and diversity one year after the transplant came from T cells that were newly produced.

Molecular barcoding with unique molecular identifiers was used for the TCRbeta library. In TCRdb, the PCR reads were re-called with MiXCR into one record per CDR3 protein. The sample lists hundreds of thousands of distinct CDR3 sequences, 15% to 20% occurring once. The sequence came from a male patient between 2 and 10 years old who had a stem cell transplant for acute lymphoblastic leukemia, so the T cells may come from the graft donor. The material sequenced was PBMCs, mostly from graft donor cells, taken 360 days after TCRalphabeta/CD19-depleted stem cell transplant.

CDR3 DNA: TGTGCCAGCAGCCAAGGCCGCCGTCACGGGGCCCTTGCAACTAATGAAAAACTGTTTTTT. This sequence encodes CASSQGRRHGALATNEKLFF. This chain joins TRBV3-1 and TRBJ1-4; D may be TRBD1 (5 bases). With 1 base removed from V and 0 bases from J, the gap between germline ends came to 21 bases. Per germline, CDR1 LGHDT and CDR2 YNNKEL (reference sequence). CDR3 size: 20 residues.